A selection of T cell receptor beta chains follows, all from one sample in a study of blood T cell repertoires in COVID-19. TCRdb's copy holds only in-frame clones and misses some; the assay was immunoSEQ multiplex PCR. Of about 390,000 clones listed, roughly 86% were seen once; the top ten hold approximately 2.5%. Sequenced sample: peripheral blood. All receptors derive from a woman aged 60-75 years with COVID-19, enrolled during active disease. Both conserved end residues are part of each CDR3. D genes are given only for firm matches. Not all rows give a size; the values are once, few, many and, for expanded clones, a class.

>.|TRBJ1-6|TRBV7-9|TRBD1
CASSLGDRENSPLHF
TGTGCCAGCAGCTTAGGTGACAGGGAGAATTCACCCCTCCACTTT
>.|TRBJ1-2|TRBV30|.
CAWSDQGYGYTF
TGTGCCTGGAGTGACCAGGGGTATGGCTACACCTTC
>.|TRBJ2-4|TRBV28|.
CASSSGGAKNIQYF
TGTGCCAGCAGTTCTGGGGGGGCAAAAAACATTCAGTACTTC
>.|TRBJ1-5|TRBV7-6|.
CASSPTVSTQPQHF
TGTGCCAGCAGCCCTACTGTTAGCACTCAGCCCCAGCATTTT
>.|TRBJ1-5|TRBV7-8|.
CASSAQGTRQPQHF
TGTGCCAGCAGCGCCCAGGGCACCCGCCAGCCCCAGCATTTT
>.|TRBJ1-1|TRBV6-6|.
CASRRVQKNTEAFF
TGTGCCAGCAGGCGGGTACAGAAGAACACTGAAGCTTTCTTT
>.|TRBJ2-7|TRBV19|.
CASSLRDEQYF
TGTGCCAGTAGTCTCAGGGACGAGCAGTACTTC
>.|TRBJ1-2|TRBV20-1|.
CSASRGGYGYTF
TGCAGTGCTAGTAGGGGGGGTTATGGCTACACCTTC
>.|TRBJ1-2|TRBV7-8|.
CASSLGTGPFTF
TGTGCCAGCAGCTTAGGTACAGGGCCCTTCACCTTC
>.|TRBJ1-6|TRBV14|.
CASSPGFYNSPLHF
TGTGCCAGCAGCCCGGGTTTCTATAATTCACCCCTCCACTTT
>.|TRBJ1-2|TRBV28|TRBD1
CASSSDRAHYGYTF
TGTGCCAGCAGTTCGGACAGGGCGCACTATGGCTACACCTTC
>once|TRBJ2-3|TRBV2|TRBD1
CASKYEGALSTDTQYF
TGTGCCAGCAAATACGAGGGGGCCCTGAGCACAGATACGCAGTATTTT
>.|TRBJ2-2|TRBV4-2|TRBD1
CASSQEQGQGSTGELFF
TGTGCCAGCAGCCAAGAGCAGGGACAGGGGTCCACCGGGGAGCTGTTTTTT
>.|TRBJ1-2|TRBV2|.
CASSSTSWTANYGYTF
TGTGCCAGCAGTAGCACCTCGTGGACAGCTAACTATGGCTACACCTTC
>.|TRBJ2-2|TRBV6-4|TRBD2
CASSDTGLAGIAGELFF
TGTGCCAGCAGTGACACGGGACTAGCGGGGATCGCCGGGGAGCTGTTTTTT
>.|TRBJ2-3|TRBV20-1|.
CSASLEDTQYF
TGCAGTGCTAGCCTGGAGGATACGCAGTATTTT
>.|TRBJ2-7|TRBV19|.
CASSIGRRGNSYEQYF
TGTGCCAGTAGTATAGGAAGGAGAGGGAACTCCTACGAGCAGTACTTC
>once|TRBJ1-1|TRBV29-1|TRBD1
CSARQGSMNTEAFF
TGCAGCGCGAGACAGGGGTCAATGAACACTGAAGCTTTCTTT
>.|TRBJ2-1|TRBV29-1|.
CSAEALQHNEQFF
TGCAGCGCCGAGGCACTACAACACAATGAGCAGTTCTTC
>.|TRBJ1-2|TRBV5-5|TRBD1
CASSLFSGGTGAGNYGYTF
TGTGCCAGCAGCTTGTTCAGTGGCGGGACAGGGGCCGGAAACTATGGCTACACCTTC
>.|TRBJ2-3|TRBV5-4|.
CAGGTVSTDTQYF
TGTGCCGGGGGGACAGTCAGCACAGATACGCAGTATTTT
>.|TRBJ1-1|TRBV13|.
CASSADMMNTEAFF
TGTGCCAGCAGCGCGGACATGATGAACACTGAAGCTTTCTTT
>.|TRBJ2-5|TRBV28|.
CASSLLQQTEETQYF
TGTGCCAGCAGTTTATTACAGCAAACGGAAGAGACCCAGTACTTC
>.|TRBJ2-6|TRBV28|.
CASTTGGFSGANVLTF
TGTGCCAGCACAACTGGAGGCTTCTCTGGGGCCAACGTCCTGACTTTC
>.|TRBJ1-1|TRBV11-2|TRBD1
CASSPGTGGHTEAFF
TGTGCCAGCAGCCCCGGGACAGGGGGTCACACTGAAGCTTTCTTT
>.|TRBJ2-1|TRBV5-1|TRBD1
CASSLDRTKNEQFF
TGCGCCAGCAGCCTGGACAGGACGAAAAATGAGCAGTTCTTC
>.|TRBJ2-3|TRBV6-6|.
CASTLRTDTQYF
TGTGCCAGCACCCTGAGGACAGATACGCAGTATTTT
>.|TRBJ1-4|TRBV3-1/TRBV3-2|.
CASSHQGTLNEKLFF
TGTGCCAGCAGCCATCAGGGGACGCTTAATGAAAAACTGTTTTTT
>.|TRBJ2-7|TRBV5-4|TRBD2
CASSQSGGNYEQYF
TGTGCCAGCAGCCAGAGCGGGGGCAACTACGAGCAGTACTTC
>.|TRBJ1-6|TRBV3-1/TRBV3-2|.
CASSQLPTDNSPLHF
TGTGCCAGCAGCCAACTACCTACCGATAATTCACCCCTCCACTTT
>.|TRBJ2-1|TRBV5-4|TRBD2
CASSPRTSGGSEQFF
TGTGCCAGCAGCCCCCGGACTAGCGGGGGGTCCGAGCAGTTCTTC
>.|TRBJ2-3|TRBV5-1|.
CASSQGKVRDTQYF
TGCGCCAGCAGCCAGGGTAAGGTTCGGGATACGCAGTATTTT
>.|TRBJ1-5|TRBV5-5|.
CASSPRLSNQPQHF
TGTGCCAGCAGCCCGCGGCTAAGCAATCAGCCCCAGCATTTT
>.|TRBJ2-1|TRBV7-3|.
CASSSRTLGDEQFF
TGTGCCAGCAGCTCGCGGACATTGGGCGATGAGCAGTTCTTC
>.|TRBJ2-5|TRBV5-1|TRBD1
CASSYGQGLGQETQYF
TGCGCCAGCAGCTACGGACAGGGCTTAGGGCAAGAGACCCAGTACTTC
>.|TRBJ1-1|TRBV2|TRBD1
CASRDRWDTEAFF
TGTGCCAGCAGGGACAGGTGGGACACTGAAGCTTTCTTT
>.|TRBJ1-1|TRBV3-1/TRBV3-2|TRBD1
CASSRQDRGPFF
TGTGCCAGCAGCCGCCAGGACAGGGGACCTTTCTTT
>.|TRBJ2-7|TRBV13|TRBD1
CASKRTGTYEQYF
TGTGCCAGTAAGAGGACAGGGACCTACGAGCAGTACTTC
>.|TRBJ1-4|TRBV19|TRBD1
CASHRGRGLDEKLFF
TGTGCCAGTCACAGGGGGCGAGGATTGGATGAAAAACTGTTTTTT
>.|TRBJ2-2|TRBV5-1|.
CASSISPRIVGGTGELFF
TGCGCCAGCAGCATAAGCCCCCGGATAGTTGGAGGAACCGGGGAGCTGTTTTTT
>.|TRBJ2-1|TRBV6-5|TRBD1
CASSSQGRTNNEQFF
TGTGCCAGCAGTTCACAGGGGAGAACTAACAATGAGCAGTTCTTC
>.|TRBJ2-3|TRBV6-5|.
CASSSSDTQYF
TGTGCCAGCAGTTCGTCAGATACGCAGTATTTT
>.|TRBJ2-1|TRBV3-1/TRBV3-2|.
CASSQGRGPSSYNEQFF
TGTGCCAGCAGCCAGGGGCGGGGGCCGAGCTCCTACAATGAGCAGTTCTTC
>.|TRBJ2-1|TRBV19|.
CAVRAGNEQFF
TGTGCCGTCAGGGCGGGAAATGAGCAGTTCTTC
>once|TRBJ1-6|TRBV6-5|TRBD1
CASTGQGASPLHF
TGTGCCAGCACCGGACAGGGTGCCTCACCCCTCCACTTT